A selection of T cell receptor beta chains follows, all from one sample in a study of T cell responses to AZD1222 COVID-19 vaccine. The table came from immunoSEQ multiplex PCR; TCRdb's copy has only in-frame clones and leaves some out. The sample gives nearly 90,000 clones, 88% of which show up once; 5.8% is in the top ten. Material: peripheral blood, obtained on day 0 of AZD1222 vaccination. Receptor source: an adult in good health. Each CDR3 is given with its conserved first and last residue. D genes are given only for firm matches.

-	TRBJ2-6	TRBV18	TGTGCCAGCTCACCAATGGCCTCTGGGGCCAACGTCCTGACTTTC	CASSPMASGANVLTF
-	TRBJ2-2	TRBV19	TGTGCCAGTAGTATCGGGGTTACGAACACCGGGGAGCTGTTTTTT	CASSIGVTNTGELFF
-	TRBJ2-3	TRBV2	TGTGCCAGCAGTTCTATAGGAACGGGTACGCAGTATTTT	CASSSIGTGTQYF
TRBD2	TRBJ2-1	TRBV25-1	TGTGCCAGCAGGACTAGCCGTGAGCAGTTCTTC	CASRTSREQFF
-	TRBJ2-1	TRBV6-1	TGTGCCAGCAGTGATAAGGACAGCACCTCCTACAATGAGCAGTTCTTC	CASSDKDSTSYNEQFF
-	TRBJ1-2	TRBV18	TGTGCCAGCTCACCACGCTCAGTTTCCTCTAACTATGGCTACACCTTC	CASSPRSVSSNYGYTF
-	TRBJ2-1	TRBV7-3	TGTGCCAGCAGCTTAGGGCCCGTCTCCTACAATGAGCAGTTCTTC	CASSLGPVSYNEQFF
-	TRBJ1-2	TRBV7-9	TGTGCCAGCAGCTTCGGTGAGGGGAACTATGGCTACACCTTC	CASSFGEGNYGYTF
TRBD1	TRBJ2-5	TRBV28	TGTGCCAGCAGTCGGACAGGCCAAGAGACCCAGTACTTC	CASSRTGQETQYF
TRBD1	TRBJ2-2	TRBV11-3	TGTGCCAGCAGCTCAGGGGGGAACACCGGGGAGCTGTTTTTT	CASSSGGNTGELFF
-	TRBJ1-5	TRBV3-1/TRBV3-2	TGTGCCAGCAGCCAAGGGGCTGACGTTTACCAGCCCCAGCATTTT	CASSQGADVYQPQHF
TRBD1	TRBJ1-2	TRBV2	TGTGCCAGCAGTGAAGCTGACAGGGACTATGGCTACACCTTC	CASSEADRDYGYTF
TRBD2	TRBJ2-2	TRBV7-3	TGTGCCAGCAGCCTACGGGCTCTCATAGCGGGGACGACCGGGGAGCTGTTTTTT	CASSLRALIAGTTGELFF
-	TRBJ2-7	TRBV30	TGTGCCTGGAGTGGGGGAAACGAGCAGTACTTC	CAWSGGNEQYF
-	TRBJ2-2	TRBV10-3	TGTGCCATCAGTGATCCGATGCGAGGGCGAGGGAACACCGGGGAGCTGTTTTTT	CAISDPMRGRGNTGELFF
-	TRBJ2-7	TRBV6-5	TGTGCCAGCAGCCCCCGGGACCGAACCTACGAGCAGTACTTC	CASSPRDRTYEQYF
-	TRBJ1-3	TRBV7-2	TGTGCCAGCAGCTTAACACCCTCCCTCCCCGGAAACACCATATATTTT	CASSLTPSLPGNTIYF
TRBD1	TRBJ1-3	TRBV6-5	TGTGCCAGCACCACAGGGGACTCTGGAAACACCATATATTTT	CASTTGDSGNTIYF
-	TRBJ2-1	TRBV7-8	TGTGCCAGCAGCCCAGCCCGAGTCTCCTACAATGAGCAGTTCTTC	CASSPARVSYNEQFF
-	TRBJ1-3	TRBV29-1	TGCAGCGTTGAGGTCTCTGGAAACACCATATATTTT	CSVEVSGNTIYF
-	TRBJ2-7	TRBV3-1/TRBV3-2	TGTGCCAGCAGCCTCCGACGGGGTAGCGGACGCTACGAGCAGTACTTC	CASSLRRGSGRYEQYF
TRBD1	TRBJ1-1	TRBV10-2	TGCGCCAGCAGTGAGCAGGGGGGTACTGAAGCTTTCTTT	CASSEQGGTEAFF